This TCR beta chain was identified in a study of blood T cells in healthy people across ages. Study-wide background: About one barcoded beta molecule per two T cells came from capture by template switching. Notes on the study in general: There were more naive CD4+ cells and higher diversity in long-lived donors than in aged donors. Older age coincided with a roughly linear decline in TCR beta diversity per million T cells.

The V and J ends lost 4 bases and 6 bases respectively, with 13 bases between them. The germline gives CDR1 SGHTA, CDR2 FQGTGA. The CDR3 has 13 residues. A sample-barcoded 5' primer and a J-beta primer mix were used in a second PCR of roughly 6 to 11 cycles. Each CDR3 protein is one row after TCRdb ran MiXCR on the 5' RACE reads. The profile shows approximately 1,700,000 distinct CDR3 sequences, 30% to 40% of them singletons. Regarding this clonotype: As yet, its antigen is unknown.

The clonotype originates from a human donor in good health. The sequencing input was blood. The chain recombines TRBV7-3 with TRBJ2-7, with D unresolved. CDR3 loop: CASSSTQVSEQYF. CDR3 bases: TGTGCCAGCAGCTCCACGCAGGTATCCGAGCAGTACTTC.